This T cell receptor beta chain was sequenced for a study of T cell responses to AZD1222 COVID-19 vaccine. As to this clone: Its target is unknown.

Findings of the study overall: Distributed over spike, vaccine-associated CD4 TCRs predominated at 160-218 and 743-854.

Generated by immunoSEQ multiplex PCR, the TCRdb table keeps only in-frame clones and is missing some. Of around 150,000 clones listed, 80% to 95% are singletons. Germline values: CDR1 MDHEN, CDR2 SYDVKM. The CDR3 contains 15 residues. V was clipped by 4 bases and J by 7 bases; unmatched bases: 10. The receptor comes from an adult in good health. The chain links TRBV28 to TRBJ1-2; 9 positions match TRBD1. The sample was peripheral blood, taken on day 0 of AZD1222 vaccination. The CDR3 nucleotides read TGTGCCAGCAGTTATCCCGGGACAGGGTACGGTGGCTACACCTTC. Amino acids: CASSYPGTGYGGYTF.